The rows below give T cell receptor beta chains drawn from one sample of a study of blood T cells in healthy people across ages. A single record per CDR3 protein comes from TCRdb applying MiXCR to the 5' RACE reads. Among 1.5 million to 2 million distinct CDR3 sequences listed, roughly a third were seen once. The sequenced sample consisted of blood. These TCRs come from a woman aged 25 to 39 in good health. The CDR3 runs from the conserved cysteine through the conserved F or W. Fields, in order: J gene, V gene, D gene, clone size, CDR3 protein, CDR3 DNA. The D gene is left open where the match is weak. Some rows have no size entry. The others give once, few or many, or a class for an expanded clone.

j_gene: TRBJ2-7; v_gene: TRBV5-1; d_gene: -; abundance: -; CDR3aa: CASSPDGPPRYF; CDR3nt: TGCGCCAGCAGCCCCGACGGACCGCCTAGGTACTTC
j_gene: TRBJ2-1; v_gene: TRBV12-5; d_gene: TRBD1; abundance: -; CDR3aa: CASGPDFLDRDNEQFF; CDR3nt: TGTGCTAGTGGTCCCGATTTTTTGGACAGGGACAATGAGCAGTTCTTC
j_gene: TRBJ2-7; v_gene: TRBV6-2/TRBV6-3; d_gene: TRBD2; abundance: -; CDR3aa: CATTLNSGSSYEQYF; CDR3nt: TGTGCCACCACCCTCAACAGCGGGAGCTCCTACGAGCAGTACTTC
j_gene: TRBJ2-4; v_gene: TRBV7-9; d_gene: TRBD1; abundance: few; CDR3aa: CASSFGTGGGIQYF; CDR3nt: TGTGCCAGCAGCTTTGGGACAGGGGGTGGCATTCAGTACTTC
j_gene: TRBJ2-7; v_gene: TRBV18; d_gene: TRBD2; abundance: -; CDR3aa: CASSNPNSAGATYEQYF; CDR3nt: TGTGCCAGCTCAAACCCGAACTCAGCGGGAGCCACCTACGAGCAGTACTTC
j_gene: TRBJ2-1; v_gene: TRBV9; d_gene: -; abundance: -; CDR3aa: CASIPGPENEQFF; CDR3nt: TGTGCCAGCATACCGGGGCCGGAGAATGAGCAGTTCTTC
j_gene: TRBJ2-7; v_gene: TRBV5-1; d_gene: TRBD1; abundance: many; CDR3aa: CASSLEGRQGDGEQYF; CDR3nt: TGCGCCAGCAGCTTGGAAGGTCGGCAGGGGGACGGCGAGCAGTACTTC
j_gene: TRBJ1-2; v_gene: TRBV15; d_gene: TRBD1; abundance: -; CDR3aa: CATSRGTGVYGYTF; CDR3nt: TGTGCCACCAGCAGAGGAACAGGGGTCTATGGCTACACCTTC
j_gene: TRBJ1-1; v_gene: TRBV5-1; d_gene: TRBD1; abundance: -; CDR3aa: CASSLIGGYTEAFF; CDR3nt: TGCGCCAGCAGCTTGATAGGGGGCTACACTGAAGCTTTCTTT
j_gene: TRBJ1-1; v_gene: TRBV30; d_gene: -; abundance: -; CDR3aa: CAFQPRSQGEAFF; CDR3nt: TGTGCCTTCCAACCCCGGTCACAAGGTGAAGCTTTCTTT
j_gene: TRBJ1-1; v_gene: TRBV7-2; d_gene: -; abundance: -; CDR3aa: CASSLWGREAFF; CDR3nt: TGTGCCAGCAGCTTATGGGGACGGGAAGCTTTCTTT
j_gene: TRBJ2-1; v_gene: TRBV20-1; d_gene: TRBD2; abundance: -; CDR3aa: CSARDLVSGGTRLYNEQFF; CDR3nt: TGCAGTGCTAGAGATCTCGTTAGCGGGGGGACGCGGCTCTACAATGAGCAGTTCTTC
j_gene: TRBJ2-7; v_gene: TRBV6-1; d_gene: TRBD2; abundance: few; CDR3aa: CAIRDPGGYEQYF; CDR3nt: TGTGCCATCAGGGACCCGGGAGGCTACGAGCAGTACTTC
j_gene: TRBJ2-1; v_gene: TRBV28; d_gene: -; abundance: -; CDR3aa: CASSLAVGAPGTQFF; CDR3nt: TGTGCCAGCAGTTTAGCCGTCGGAGCTCCAGGGACCCAGTTCTTC
j_gene: TRBJ1-6; v_gene: TRBV27; d_gene: -; abundance: -; CDR3aa: CASSAGILNSPLHF; CDR3nt: TGTGCCAGCAGTGCAGGGATCTTGAATTCACCCCTCCACTTT
j_gene: TRBJ2-7; v_gene: TRBV4-2; d_gene: -; abundance: -; CDR3aa: CAGSQDPDPRGEQYF; CDR3nt: TGTGCCGGCAGCCAAGATCCCGACCCAAGGGGGGAGCAGTACTTC
j_gene: TRBJ2-2; v_gene: TRBV11-1; d_gene: TRBD2; abundance: few; CDR3aa: CASSPRGRELFF; CDR3nt: TGTGCCAGCAGCCCGCGGGGGAGGGAGCTGTTTTTT
j_gene: TRBJ2-2; v_gene: TRBV5-1; d_gene: TRBD1; abundance: few; CDR3aa: CASSYDRGTGELFF; CDR3nt: TGCGCCAGCAGCTATGACAGGGGAACCGGGGAGCTGTTTTTT
j_gene: TRBJ2-5; v_gene: TRBV3-1; d_gene: TRBD1; abundance: -; CDR3aa: CASREGQGRGQETQYF; CDR3nt: TGTGCCAGCAGGGAAGGACAGGGCCGGGGCCAAGAGACCCAGTACTTC
j_gene: TRBJ2-7; v_gene: TRBV7-8; d_gene: TRBD2; abundance: few; CDR3aa: CASSTRLAGAFEQYF; CDR3nt: TGTGCCAGCAGCACTAGACTAGCGGGGGCTTTCGAGCAGTACTTC
j_gene: TRBJ2-5; v_gene: TRBV20-1; d_gene: -; abundance: -; CDR3aa: CSASTSSLGASRGTQYF; CDR3nt: TGCAGTGCTAGTACTAGCTCTCTAGGGGCCTCCCGGGGGACCCAGTACTTC
j_gene: TRBJ2-7; v_gene: TRBV3-1; d_gene: TRBD2; abundance: -; CDR3aa: CASSPSAGGNEQYF; CDR3nt: TGTGCCAGCAGCCCTTCCGCGGGAGGCAACGAGCAGTACTTC
j_gene: TRBJ2-3; v_gene: TRBV21-1; d_gene: -; abundance: -; CDR3aa: CASSKGAASGKGPDTQYF; CDR3nt: TGTGCCAGCAGCAAAGGTGCGGCTAGCGGGAAGGGACCGGATACGCAGTATTTT
j_gene: TRBJ2-1; v_gene: TRBV28; d_gene: TRBD2; abundance: -; CDR3aa: CASRTPLREGSYNEQFF; CDR3nt: TGTGCCAGCAGGACACCGTTGCGGGAGGGCTCCTACAATGAGCAGTTCTTC
j_gene: TRBJ2-7; v_gene: TRBV30; d_gene: TRBD2; abundance: once; CDR3aa: CAWRGQAGVNEQYF; CDR3nt: TGTGCCTGGAGGGGCCAAGCGGGAGTGAACGAGCAGTACTTC
j_gene: TRBJ2-3; v_gene: TRBV20-1; d_gene: TRBD2; abundance: -; CDR3aa: CSASTGLAGSTDTQYF; CDR3nt: TGCAGTGCTAGCACTGGACTAGCGGGGAGCACAGATACGCAGTATTTT
j_gene: TRBJ2-6; v_gene: TRBV5-1; d_gene: TRBD2; abundance: -; CDR3aa: CASSLRGDGANVLTF; CDR3nt: TGCGCCAGCAGCTTGCGGGGGGACGGGGCCAACGTCCTGACTTTC
j_gene: TRBJ2-3; v_gene: TRBV12-3/TRBV12-4; d_gene: -; abundance: few; CDR3aa: CASSPGTPGHDTQYF; CDR3nt: TGTGCCAGCAGTCCCGGGACCCCAGGGCACGATACGCAGTATTTT
j_gene: TRBJ2-7; v_gene: TRBV20-1; d_gene: TRBD1; abundance: few; CDR3aa: CSALGDRDHEQYF; CDR3nt: TGCAGTGCGCTAGGGGACAGGGACCACGAGCAGTACTTC
j_gene: TRBJ2-2; v_gene: TRBV20-1; d_gene: TRBD1; abundance: -; CDR3aa: CSARGQLNTGELFF; CDR3nt: TGCAGTGCCCGGGGACAGTTAAACACCGGGGAGCTGTTTTTT
j_gene: TRBJ2-7; v_gene: TRBV30; d_gene: TRBD1; abundance: -; CDR3aa: CAWSRQGLMGEQYF; CDR3nt: TGTGCCTGGAGTCGACAGGGGCTGATGGGAGAGCAGTACTTC
j_gene: TRBJ1-5; v_gene: TRBV27; d_gene: TRBD1; abundance: -; CDR3aa: CASRVGTGKVSNQPQHF; CDR3nt: TGTGCCAGCAGGGTGGGGACAGGGAAAGTCAGCAATCAGCCCCAGCATTTT
j_gene: TRBJ2-1; v_gene: TRBV20-1; d_gene: -; abundance: -; CDR3aa: CSAGNNEQFF; CDR3nt: TGCAGTGCAGGGAACAATGAGCAGTTCTTC
j_gene: TRBJ2-7; v_gene: TRBV7-2; d_gene: TRBD1; abundance: -; CDR3aa: CASGQGVSYEQYF; CDR3nt: TGTGCCAGTGGACAGGGCGTCTCCTACGAGCAGTACTTC
j_gene: TRBJ2-1; v_gene: TRBV9; d_gene: TRBD2; abundance: -; CDR3aa: CASSVGRGDHNEQFF; CDR3nt: TGTGCCAGCAGCGTAGGACGGGGGGACCACAATGAGCAGTTCTTC
j_gene: TRBJ1-5; v_gene: TRBV2; d_gene: -; abundance: many; CDR3aa: CASGTDSNQPQHF; CDR3nt: TGTGCCAGCGGGACGGATAGCAATCAGCCCCAGCATTTT
j_gene: TRBJ2-1; v_gene: TRBV5-1; d_gene: -; abundance: few; CDR3aa: CASSVLQGTEQFF; CDR3nt: TGCGCCAGCAGCGTATTACAGGGCACTGAGCAGTTCTTC
j_gene: TRBJ2-3; v_gene: TRBV4-2; d_gene: TRBD2; abundance: many; CDR3aa: CASSLEDGLAGTDTQYF; CDR3nt: TGTGCCAGCAGCCTAGAGGATGGACTAGCGGGGACAGATACGCAGTATTTT
j_gene: TRBJ2-3; v_gene: TRBV5-6; d_gene: -; abundance: few; CDR3aa: CASSLGIGGGDTQYF; CDR3nt: TGTGCCAGCAGCTTGGGTATTGGGGGAGGAGATACGCAGTATTTT
j_gene: TRBJ2-1; v_gene: TRBV19; d_gene: TRBD1; abundance: -; CDR3aa: CASRGQGVSYNEQFF; CDR3nt: TGTGCCAGTAGGGGTCAGGGGGTTAGCTACAATGAGCAGTTCTTC
j_gene: TRBJ2-5; v_gene: TRBV20-1; d_gene: -; abundance: -; CDR3aa: CSARDYRGAGETQYF; CDR3nt: TGCAGTGCTAGAGATTATCGGGGGGCGGGGGAGACCCAGTACTTC
j_gene: TRBJ2-1; v_gene: TRBV11-2; d_gene: -; abundance: -; CDR3aa: CASSLDHKAGRVTYNEQFF; CDR3nt: TGTGCCAGCAGCTTAGATCATAAGGCGGGTAGGGTAACCTACAATGAGCAGTTCTTC
j_gene: TRBJ2-5; v_gene: TRBV6-7; d_gene: TRBD2; abundance: many; CDR3aa: CASRLLLAEPQETQYF; CDR3nt: TGTGCCAGCAGGCTCTTACTAGCGGAGCCCCAAGAGACCCAGTACTTC
j_gene: TRBJ1-1; v_gene: TRBV16; d_gene: -; abundance: -; CDR3aa: CASSQSPDWRAFF; CDR3nt: TGTGCCAGCAGCCAATCCCCGGATTGGAGAGCTTTCTTT
j_gene: TRBJ1-5; v_gene: TRBV20-1; d_gene: -; abundance: -; CDR3aa: CSAIQLAGQPQHF; CDR3nt: TGCAGTGCCATCCAGTTAGCGGGTCAGCCCCAGCATTTT
j_gene: TRBJ2-7; v_gene: TRBV4-1; d_gene: TRBD1; abundance: -; CDR3aa: CASSQVPGQFYEQYF; CDR3nt: TGCGCCAGCAGCCAGGTCCCGGGACAGTTCTACGAGCAGTACTTC
j_gene: TRBJ2-1; v_gene: TRBV3-1; d_gene: TRBD1; abundance: -; CDR3aa: CASSLNRGTYNEQFF; CDR3nt: TGTGCCAGCAGCCTTAACAGGGGGACCTACAATGAGCAGTTCTTC
j_gene: TRBJ2-1; v_gene: TRBV20-1; d_gene: TRBD2; abundance: few; CDR3aa: CSADQLAGTYNEQFF; CDR3nt: TGCAGTGCTGACCAACTAGCGGGGACCTACAATGAGCAGTTCTTC
j_gene: TRBJ2-7; v_gene: TRBV9; d_gene: -; abundance: few; CDR3aa: CASSLVGANFHEQYF; CDR3nt: TGTGCCAGCAGCTTAGTGGGGGCGAACTTCCACGAGCAGTACTTC
j_gene: TRBJ1-2; v_gene: TRBV6-2/TRBV6-3; d_gene: -; abundance: -; CDR3aa: CASTREANYGYTF; CDR3nt: TGTGCCAGCACCAGGGAAGCTAACTATGGCTACACCTTC